The T cell receptor beta chain described here comes from a study of blood T cell repertoires in COVID-19. The wider study: The origin of the acute and convalescent COVID-19 samples was the United States, Italy and Spain. Nucleic acid was either cDNA or gDNA, and it came from T cells, B-cell-depleted T cells, or PBMCs.

Germline V gene data show CDR1 as SGDLS and CDR2 as YYNGEE. Trimming pared 3 bases from V and 5 bases from J, leaving 18 bases between. The CDR3 spans 17 residues. This clone was recorded once. Authors' methods: How many nucleated cells were present was estimated from reference gene primer amplification. Libraries were prepared by immunoSEQ multiplex PCR; TCRdb keeps only in-frame clonotypes and omits some of them. V, J and clone size reflect that table, while D and trimming were determined from the DNA. There are fewer than 200,000 clones in the sample; about 80% occur only once, and roughly 5.2% lies in the top ten.

The chain uses TRBV9 and TRBJ1-6, with D maybe TRBD1 (5 bases). The sequencing input was PBMCs or T cells enriched from blood (not recorded which). The sequence was obtained from a woman between 55 and 75 years old with acute COVID-19. The CDR3 DNA follows: TGTGCCAGCAGCGGATTAACTGGGGGGATGAATAATTCACCCCTCCACTTT. This codes for CASSGLTGGMNNSPLHF.